A selection of T cell receptor beta chains follows, all from one sample in a study of T cell responses to AZD1222 COVID-19 vaccine. Data came from immunoSEQ multiplex PCR; TCRdb stores just in-frame clones and leaves some out. The data contain 140,000 to 150,000 clones, roughly nine tenths of them singletons. The sample was peripheral blood, taken 28 days after the second AZD1222 dose. These receptors all come from an adult who received the AZD1222 COVID-19 vaccine. The CDR3 runs from the conserved cysteine through the conserved F or W. D genes are given only for firm matches.

TRBV27	TRBD2	TRBJ2-7	CASGLAGSGGAEQYF
TRBV15	-	TRBJ2-6	CATSPRGTVNPSGANVLTF
TRBV7-5	-	TRBJ2-2	CARSPGSGDNRTGELFF
TRBV5-4	-	TRBJ1-3	CASSLDSGNTIYF
TRBV7-3	TRBD2	TRBJ2-3	CASSLTPLAGLDTQYF
TRBV29-1	-	TRBJ1-1	CSVAGRANTEAFF
TRBV15	-	TRBJ1-2	CATSRDRSTDGYTF
TRBV5-1	-	TRBJ1-2	CASSTTANYGYTF
TRBV27	TRBD1	TRBJ2-7	CASRGTGIFYEQYF
TRBV28	TRBD1	TRBJ2-5	CASSSETKTGAETQYF
TRBV5-4	TRBD2	TRBJ2-1	CASSSSYGRSYNEQFF
TRBV27	-	TRBJ2-3	CASSLGGVRDTQYF
TRBV9	-	TRBJ1-1	CASSVDEQLVGNTEAFF
TRBV4-3	TRBD2	TRBJ2-7	CASSQALAGLYEQYF
TRBV19	TRBD1	TRBJ1-5	CASTTRGASNQPQHF
TRBV6-4	TRBD2	TRBJ2-1	CASSRLAGGPMQGEQFF
TRBV10-3	-	TRBJ2-3	CAIRKGVTATDTQYF
TRBV6-2/TRBV6-3	-	TRBJ2-2	CASSSGLNRQGTGELFF
TRBV25-1	-	TRBJ2-1	CASGRGGSYNEQFF
TRBV25-1	-	TRBJ2-3	CASSIRTLTSTDTQYF
TRBV6-5	-	TRBJ1-1	CASSYSAAVGTEAFF
TRBV7-8	-	TRBJ1-1	CASSLDRLAHPNTEAFF
TRBV28	-	TRBJ1-1	CASSPPGGRNTEAFF
TRBV7-6	-	TRBJ1-1	CASSLGGGNTEAFF
TRBV4-3	-	TRBJ1-3	CASSQVGQGRNTIYF
TRBV19	-	TRBJ1-4	CASSIPSVASNEKLFF
TRBV6-6	TRBD2	TRBJ2-1	CASSLSGRYNEQFF
TRBV11-2	-	TRBJ2-1	CASSPGSGSYNEQFF
TRBV29-1	-	TRBJ1-2	CSVDKRGWIYGYTF
TRBV30	-	TRBJ2-1	CAWTQGLSSYNEQFF
TRBV28	-	TRBJ2-7	CASSLFGSRDEQYF
TRBV6-5	TRBD1	TRBJ2-7	CASSYRTGTYEQYF
TRBV9	TRBD2	TRBJ2-5	CASSVGGTSGETQYF
TRBV5-1	-	TRBJ2-5	CASSLVGGTGETQYF
TRBV7-3	TRBD2	TRBJ2-1	CASSSSGGSSYNEQFF
TRBV7-9	-	TRBJ1-5	CASSLQGSNQPQHF
TRBV28	-	TRBJ1-2	CASSPMSGLGYTF
TRBV28	TRBD1	TRBJ1-5	CASSQTGGGQPQHF
TRBV27	TRBD1	TRBJ2-4	CASSPRGTHRGKPGWTKNIQYF
TRBV7-2	-	TRBJ1-2	CASSLVGGGDGGYTF